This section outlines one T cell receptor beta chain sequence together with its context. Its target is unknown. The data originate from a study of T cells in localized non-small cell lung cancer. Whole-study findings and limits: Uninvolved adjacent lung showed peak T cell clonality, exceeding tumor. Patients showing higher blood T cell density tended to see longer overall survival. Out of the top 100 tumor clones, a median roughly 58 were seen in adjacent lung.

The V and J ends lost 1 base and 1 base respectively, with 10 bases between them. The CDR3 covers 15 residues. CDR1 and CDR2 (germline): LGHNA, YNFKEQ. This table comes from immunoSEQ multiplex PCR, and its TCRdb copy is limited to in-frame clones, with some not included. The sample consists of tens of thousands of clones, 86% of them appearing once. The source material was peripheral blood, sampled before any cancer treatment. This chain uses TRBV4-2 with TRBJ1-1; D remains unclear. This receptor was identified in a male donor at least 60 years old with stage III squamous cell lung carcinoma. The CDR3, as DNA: TGTGCCAGCAGCCAAGGGTTTGGGTCGAACACTGAAGCTTTCTTT. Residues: CASSQGFGSNTEAFF.